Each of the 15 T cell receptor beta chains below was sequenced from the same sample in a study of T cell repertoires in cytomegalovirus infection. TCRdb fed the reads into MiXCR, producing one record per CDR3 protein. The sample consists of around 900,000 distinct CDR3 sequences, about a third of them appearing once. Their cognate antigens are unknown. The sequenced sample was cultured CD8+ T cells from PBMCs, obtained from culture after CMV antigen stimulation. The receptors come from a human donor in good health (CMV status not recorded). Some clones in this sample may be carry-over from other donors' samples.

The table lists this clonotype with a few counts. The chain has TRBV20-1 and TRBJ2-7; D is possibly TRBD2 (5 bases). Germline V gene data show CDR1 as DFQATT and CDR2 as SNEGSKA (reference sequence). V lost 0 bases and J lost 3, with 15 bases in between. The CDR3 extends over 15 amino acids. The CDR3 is CSARDTSGPYYEQYF. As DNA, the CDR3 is TGCAGTGCTAGAGATACCAGCGGACCATACTACGAGCAGTACTTC.

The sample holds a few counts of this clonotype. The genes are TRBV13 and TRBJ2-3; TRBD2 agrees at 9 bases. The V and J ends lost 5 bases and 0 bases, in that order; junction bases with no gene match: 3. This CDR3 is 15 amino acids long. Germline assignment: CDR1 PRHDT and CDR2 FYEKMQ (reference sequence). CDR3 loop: CASSGLAGSTDTQYF. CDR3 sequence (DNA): TGTGCCAGCAGCGGCCTAGCGGGGAGCACAGATACGCAGTATTTT. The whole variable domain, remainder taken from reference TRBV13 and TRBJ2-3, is AAGVIQSPRHLIKEKRETATLKCYPIPRHDTVYWYQQGPGQDPQFLISFYEKMQSDKGSIPDRFSAQQFSDYHSELNMSSLELGDSALYFCASSGLAGSTDTQYFGPGTRLTVL.

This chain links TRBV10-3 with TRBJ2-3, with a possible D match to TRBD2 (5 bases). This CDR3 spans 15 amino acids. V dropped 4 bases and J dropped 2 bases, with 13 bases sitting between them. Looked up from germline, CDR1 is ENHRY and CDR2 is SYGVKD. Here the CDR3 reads CAISARLANTDTQYF. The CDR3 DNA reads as TGTGCCATCAGTGCACGGCTAGCCAACACAGATACGCAGTATTTT.

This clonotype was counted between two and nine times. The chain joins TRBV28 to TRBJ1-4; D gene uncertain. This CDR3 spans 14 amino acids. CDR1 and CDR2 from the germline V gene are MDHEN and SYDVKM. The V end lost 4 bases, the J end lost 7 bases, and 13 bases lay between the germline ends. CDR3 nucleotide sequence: TGTGCCAGCAGTTACCCCGAAGTTGGTGAAAAACTGTTTTTT. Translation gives CASSYPEVGEKLFF. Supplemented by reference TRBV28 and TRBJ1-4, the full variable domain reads DVKVTQSSRYLVKRTGEKVFLECVQDMDHENMFWYRQDPGLGLRLIYFSYDVKMKEKGDIPEGYSVSREKKERFSLILESASTNQTSMYLCASSYPEVGEKLFFGSGTQLSVL.

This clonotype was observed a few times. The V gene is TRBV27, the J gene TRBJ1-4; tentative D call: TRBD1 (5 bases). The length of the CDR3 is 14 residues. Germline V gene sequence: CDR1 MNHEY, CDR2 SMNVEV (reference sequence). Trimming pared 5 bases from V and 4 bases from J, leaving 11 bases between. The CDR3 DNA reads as TGTGCCAGCAGTACGGGGCACATTAATGAAAAACTGTTTTTT. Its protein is CASSTGHINEKLFF.

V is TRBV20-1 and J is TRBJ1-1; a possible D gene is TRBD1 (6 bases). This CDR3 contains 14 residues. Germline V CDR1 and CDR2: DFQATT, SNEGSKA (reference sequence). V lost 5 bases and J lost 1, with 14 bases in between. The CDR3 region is CSAPNRDKNTEAFF. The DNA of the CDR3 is TGCAGTGCTCCAAACCGGGACAAGAACACTGAAGCTTTCTTT.

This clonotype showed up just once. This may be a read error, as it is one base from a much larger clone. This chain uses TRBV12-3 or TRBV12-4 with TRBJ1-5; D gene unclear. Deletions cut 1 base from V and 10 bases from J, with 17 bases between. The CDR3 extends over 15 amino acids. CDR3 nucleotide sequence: TGTGCCAGCAGTTTAGAGGGTAGAAGGACTGATCCCCAGCATTTT. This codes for CASSLEGRRTDPQHF.

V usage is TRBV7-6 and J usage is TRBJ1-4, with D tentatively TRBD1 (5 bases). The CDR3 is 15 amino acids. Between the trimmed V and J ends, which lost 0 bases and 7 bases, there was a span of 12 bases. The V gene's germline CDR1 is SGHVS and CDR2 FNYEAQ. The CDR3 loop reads CASSLAQAAFEKLFF. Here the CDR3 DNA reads TGTGCCAGCAGCTTAGCACAGGCAGCCTTTGAAAAACTGTTTTTT.

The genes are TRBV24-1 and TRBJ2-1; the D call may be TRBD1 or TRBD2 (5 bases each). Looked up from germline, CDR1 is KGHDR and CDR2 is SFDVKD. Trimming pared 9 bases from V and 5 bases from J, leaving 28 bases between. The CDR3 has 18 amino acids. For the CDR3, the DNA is TGTGCCACCGAGAGGGGACCTCTTGGGGCGGGCACACACAATGAGCAGTTCTTC. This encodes CATERGPLGAGTHNEQFF.

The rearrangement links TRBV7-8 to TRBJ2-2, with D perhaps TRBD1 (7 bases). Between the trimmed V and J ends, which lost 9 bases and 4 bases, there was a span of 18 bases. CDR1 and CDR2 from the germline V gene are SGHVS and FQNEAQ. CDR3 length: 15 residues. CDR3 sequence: CASHGGTDITGELFF. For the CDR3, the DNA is TGTGCCAGTCATGGGGGGACAGACATCACCGGGGAGCTGTTTTTT.

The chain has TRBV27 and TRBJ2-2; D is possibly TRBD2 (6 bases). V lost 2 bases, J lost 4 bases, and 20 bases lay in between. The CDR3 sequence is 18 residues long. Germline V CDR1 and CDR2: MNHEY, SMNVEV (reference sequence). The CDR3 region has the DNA TGTGCCAGCAGTTTACCAAGCGTGGAGGGGATACCCACCGGGGAGCTGTTTTTT. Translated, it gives CASSLPSVEGIPTGELFF.

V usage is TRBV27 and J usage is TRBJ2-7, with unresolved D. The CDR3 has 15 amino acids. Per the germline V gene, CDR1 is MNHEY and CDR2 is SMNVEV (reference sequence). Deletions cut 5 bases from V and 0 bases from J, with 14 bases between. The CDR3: CASSPLPQSSYEQYF. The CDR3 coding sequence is TGTGCCAGCAGTCCCCTCCCACAGAGCTCCTACGAGCAGTACTTC.

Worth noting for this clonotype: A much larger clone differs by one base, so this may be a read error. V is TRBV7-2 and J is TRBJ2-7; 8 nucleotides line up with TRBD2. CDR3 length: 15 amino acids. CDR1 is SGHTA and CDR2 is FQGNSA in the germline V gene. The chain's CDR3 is CSSSWGGGGSYEQYF. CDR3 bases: TGTTCCAGCAGCTGGGGCGGCGGGGGGTCTTACGAGCAGTACTTC.

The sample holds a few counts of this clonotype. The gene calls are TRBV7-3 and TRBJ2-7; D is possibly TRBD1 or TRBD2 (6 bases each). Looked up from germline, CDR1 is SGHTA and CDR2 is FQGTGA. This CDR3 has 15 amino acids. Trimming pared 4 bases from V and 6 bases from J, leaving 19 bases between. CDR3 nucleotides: TGTGCCAGCAGCTCTGCATCTACGGGGGCTGGCGAGCAGTACGTC. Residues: CASSSASTGAGEQYV.

The DNA for the CDR3 is TGCAGTGCTAGAGATGTCTCGGACAGGGGCTACGAGCAGTACTTC. Its protein is CSARDVSDRGYEQYF. This rearrangement joins TRBV20-1 to TRBJ2-7; 9 bases map to TRBD1. This CDR3 is 15 amino acids long. V dropped 0 bases and J dropped 3; count of bases not matched to a gene: 6. Germline loops: CDR1 DFQATT, CDR2 SNEGSKA (reference sequence).